This T cell receptor beta chain originates from a study of CD8 T cells in Susac syndrome. Germline CDR1 MNHNS, CDR2 SASEGT. The junction had 8 bases not matched to a gene; V was cut back by 4 bases and J by 0 bases. The CDR3 totals 19 residues. RNA totalling 0.5 to 1 ug underwent reverse transcription with random hexamers. In TCRdb, the immunoSEQ multiplex PCR reads were re-called with MiXCR into one record per CDR3 protein. This table has 200,000 to 250,000 distinct CDR3 sequences, 95% appearing once. TEMRA cells were enriched by FACS, while CD8+ and CD4+ T cells were obtained through a negative isolation that was performed magnetically.

The sequenced material came from CD4+ T cells from PBMCs. J is TRBJ2-1 and V is TRBV6-1; 14 nucleotides align to TRBD2. The source is a human donor with multiple sclerosis. The CDR3 DNA reads as TGTGCCAGCAGTGTGGGACTAGCGGGGGCAATCTCCTCCTACAATGAGCAGTTCTTC. Translating it yields CASSVGLAGAISSYNEQFF.